This TCR beta chain was identified in a study of blood T cells in healthy people across ages. Primed by a sample-barcoded 5' primer and a J-beta primer mix, a second PCR proceeded for roughly 7 to 11 cycles. A 12-random-nucleotide template-switch adaptor tagged each cDNA molecule. Via MiXCR, TCRdb re-called the 5' RACE reads, giving one row per CDR3 protein. Among fewer than 2,000,000 distinct CDR3 sequences, 34% were seen once, and the ten largest hold about 11%. The CDR3 extends over 15 amino acids. CDR1 and CDR2 from the germline V gene are SGHRS and YFSETQ. The germline V and J ends were trimmed by 0 bases and 7 bases, with 16 bases remaining between them. Study-level results: Higher diversity, along with more naive CD4+ cells, distinguished long-lived donors from aged donors. A roughly linear fall in TCR beta diversity per million T cells was seen with increasing age. Unsorted PBMCs blocked a conclusive comparison of naive and antigen-experienced cells.

This clonotype appeared a few times. The antigen remains unidentified. Sequencing input: blood. The V call is TRBV5-1, the J call TRBJ1-1; possibly TRBD1 for D (6 bases). This receptor was identified in a woman aged 25-40 years in good health. The CDR3 DNA is TGCGCCAGCAGCTTGGGTAGCTCGGGGGCTTATGAAGCTTTCTTT. Translation: CASSLGSSGAYEAFF.